This T cell receptor (beta chain) comes out of a study of blood T cell repertoires in COVID-19. Study details: The study drew acute and convalescent COVID-19 samples from the United States, Italy and Spain. T cells, B-cell-depleted T cells, or PBMCs provided the cDNA or gDNA that served as material.

In the original processing: Reference gene primer amplification in the assay estimated nucleated cell counts. Clones were read by immunoSEQ multiplex PCR, and TCRdb kept only the in-frame ones, dropping some. The DNA gave D and trimming, while V, J and clone size come from that table. Of roughly 100,000 clones listed, 76% are singletons. One Seattle source followed patients from active infection through their disease course. This clonotype was sampled from a man older than 75 with COVID-19, enrolled during active disease. Sequencing input: peripheral blood.

CDR3 sequence (DNA): TGTGCCAGTACCCCCTCCCCGGGACTAGCCGCCTACAATGAGCAGTTCTTC. Protein sequence: CASTPSPGLAAYNEQFF. The J gene is TRBJ2-1, the V gene TRBV19; 9 nucleotides match TRBD2. This CDR3 region has 17 residues. V lost 7 bases and J lost 2; bases outside the gene matches: 12. CDR1 is LNHDA, CDR2 SQIVND, per germline (reference sequence).